These 15 T cell receptor beta chains were sequenced from one sample in a study of human T cells and chemical hapten exposure (dated by TCRdb to about 2021). The sample's time point label, in plain terms: pre-sensitization, week 0. What this sample's treatment or condition label stands for: therapeutic diphenylcyclopropenone sensitization with weekly scalp DPC. Library method: RACE. TCRdb shows the sequencer as NextSeq 500. TCRdb trimmed the raw reads at Q25, called clones with MiXCR and kept productive beta chains. Rows with one shared CDR3 protein collapse into an entry with the most common genes and DNA. For this sample the table gives tens of thousands of distinct CDR3 sequences, of which roughly a tenth were detected only once. The top ten constitute nearly 10% of the sample. The specimen comprised whole blood, sampled in connection with sensitization to the hapten diphenylcyclopropenone (DPC). The source of these receptors is a man aged 35 to 55 with alopecia areata. Some clones in this sample may be carry-over from other donors' samples.

The chain is built from TRBV19 and TRBJ2-6; 7 bases map to TRBD1. CDR3 length: 17 amino acids. Germline V gene lookup returns CDR1 LNHDA and CDR2 SQIVND (reference sequence). The V and J ends lost 1 base and 0 bases, in that order; junction bases with no gene match: 3. CDR3 sequence (DNA): TGTGCCAGTAGTATAGGGACAGGCTCCTCTGGGGCCAACGTCCTGACTTTC. Translation gives CASSIGTGSSGANVLTF.

This clonotype was counted between two and nine times. The genes are TRBV2 and TRBJ2-1; D unresolved. The CDR3 covers 15 residues. Between the trimmed V and J ends, which lost 2 bases and 5 bases, there was a span of 13 bases. Per the germline V gene, CDR1 is SNHLY and CDR2 is FYNNEI. In DNA form, the CDR3 reads TGTGCCAGCAGTGAATCGCTAGTGATGCACAATGAGCAGTTCTTC. Protein sequence: CASSESLVMHNEQFF. The full variable domain, with the rest looked up from reference TRBV2 and TRBJ2-1, is EPEVTQTPSHQVTQMGQEVILRCVPISNHLYFYWYRQILGQKVEFLVSFYNNEISEKSEIFDDQFSVERPDGSNFTLKIRSTKLEDSAMYFCASSESLVMHNEQFFGPGTRLTVL.

Of note for this clonotype: Given a much more abundant clone one base away, this may be a read error. The V and J genes are TRBV20-1 and TRBJ2-2, with TRBD2 matching over 10 bases. V trimming: 2 bases; J trimming: 7 bases; junction bases outside the gene matches: 22. This CDR3 contains 20 residues. Germline assignment: CDR1 DFQATT and CDR2 SNEGSKA (reference sequence). Here the CDR3 DNA reads TGCAGTGCTAGACGGGGATTTACTAGCGGGACCCTTCCTAGTAGCGGGGAGCTGTTTTTT. This sequence encodes CSARRGFTSGTLPSSGELFF.

This chain uses TRBV18 with TRBJ2-5, with no clear D. The length of the CDR3 is 12 residues. CDR1 is KGHSH and CDR2 is LQKENI in the germline V gene. The V and J ends lost 4 bases and 0 bases respectively, with 3 bases between them. CDR3 region: CASSQYQETQYF. CDR3 in DNA: TGTGCCAGCTCACAGTACCAAGAGACCCAGTACTTC.

A note on this clonotype: A much larger clone differs by one base, so this may be a read error. This chain links TRBV28 with TRBJ2-7; TRBD2 is a possible D gene (5 bases). The CDR3 covers 18 residues. CDR1 is MDHEN and CDR2 is SYDVKM in the germline V gene. V lost 7 bases and J lost 2, with 27 bases in between. The CDR3 spells CASNSRGAGGRLTYEQYF. The CDR3 nucleotides are TGTGCCAGCAATTCTCGAGGTGCTGGCGGGCGCTTAACCTACGAGCAGTACTTC.

The rearrangement uses TRBV30 and TRBJ2-7; D is ambiguous. The CDR3 has 14 residues. The V gene's germline CDR1 is GTSNPN and CDR2 SVGIG (reference sequence). The ends were cut back, 6 bases at V and 0 bases at J, with 15 bases in the middle. As DNA, the CDR3 is TGTGCCTGTGTCACCCGGATTACCTCCTACGAGCAGTACTTC. The encoded protein is CACVTRITSYEQYF.

This clonotype was found many times. The chain combines TRBV4-2 with TRBJ2-3; 16 bases map to TRBD2. V trimming: 0 bases; J trimming: 1 base; junction bases outside the gene matches: 4. Germline V lookup: CDR1 LGHNA, CDR2 YNFKEQ. The CDR3 is made up of 19 amino acids. In nucleotides, the CDR3 is TGTGCCAGCAGCCAAGAGGGACTAGCGGGAGGGGGTGGCACAGATACGCAGTATTTT. This encodes CASSQEGLAGGGGTDTQYF.

In regard to this clonotype: This CDR3 is missing its conserved last phenylalanine or tryptophan, likely due to a read error. The rearrangement links TRBV6-6 to TRBJ2-1; D is unclear. Deletions cut 4 bases from V and 0 bases from J, with 13 bases between. Germline V gene sequence: CDR1 MNHNY, CDR2 SVGAGI (reference sequence). This CDR3 comprises 16 residues. The chain's CDR3 is CASSFTRQSSYNEQFS. The CDR3 DNA reads TGTGCCAGCAGTTTCACCCGTCAAAGCTCCTACAATGAGCAGTTCTCC.

V usage is TRBV9 and J usage is TRBJ1-6; D is possibly TRBD1 (5 bases). This CDR3 spans 14 amino acids. Deletions cut 4 bases from V and 7 bases from J, with 12 bases between. CDR1 SGDLS and CDR2 YYNGEE come from the germline V gene. The CDR3 bases are TGTGCCAGCAGCTACCGGGACGGGAATTCACCCCTCCACTTT. This encodes CASSYRDGNSPLHF.

In its sample, this clonotype was seen many times. CDR3 loop: CAWSVWQMNTEAFF. The CDR3, as DNA: TGTGCCTGGAGTGTTTGGCAGATGAACACTGAAGCTTTCTTT. The chain carries TRBV30 and TRBJ1-1; D unresolved. Per germline, CDR1 GTSNPN and CDR2 SVGIG (reference sequence). The CDR3 runs to 14 residues. V was trimmed by 0 bases and J by 0 bases, leaving 8 bases between them.

This sequence joins TRBV28 and TRBJ2-1; D is ambiguous. The CDR3 is 11 residues long. CDR1 and CDR2 from the germline V gene are MDHEN and SYDVKM. With 2 bases removed from V and 11 bases from J, the gap between germline ends came to 7 bases. This CDR3 reads CASSLPPQQFF. CDR3 sequence (DNA): TGTGCCAGCAGTTTACCCCCTCAGCAGTTCTTC.

This clonotype came up many times. V usage is TRBV5-4 and J usage is TRBJ2-5; 11 bases align to TRBD2. Germline CDR1 is SGHNT and CDR2 is YYREEE (reference sequence). V shed 2 bases, J shed 7 bases, and the junction held 7 bases outside the gene matches. The CDR3 is 15 residues long. CDR3: CASSFAGTSGATQYF. In DNA form, the CDR3 reads TGTGCCAGCAGCTTCGCCGGGACTAGCGGAGCGACCCAGTACTTC.

The rearrangement links TRBV3-1 to TRBJ2-7, with 9 bases that match TRBD2. The germline V gene has CDR1 LGHDT and CDR2 YNNKEL (reference sequence). This CDR3 is 16 amino acids long. With V trimmed by 3 bases and J by 7 bases, 13 bases remained unmatched. CDR3 protein: CASSQRTSVKMGEQYF. The CDR3 region has the DNA TGTGCCAGCAGCCAGCGGACTAGCGTCAAGATGGGGGAGCAGTACTTC.

The chain links TRBV20-1 to TRBJ2-3; the D gene is possibly TRBD2 (6 bases). The CDR3 extends over 13 amino acids. V was cut by 3 bases and J by 3 bases, with 10 bases left in between. In germline, CDR1 is DFQATT, CDR2 SNEGSKA (reference sequence). CDR3 coding DNA: TGCAGTGCTAGGCGGGAAAGGACAGATACGCAGTATTTT. Amino acids: CSARRERTDTQYF.

The chain has TRBV28 and TRBJ1-2, with 7 positions matching TRBD1. Germline V CDR1 and CDR2: MDHEN, SYDVKM. The CDR3 is 15 residues long. The V segment lost 6 bases and the J segment 8 bases; nucleotides outside the gene matches: 15. This chain's CDR3 is CASSLQGVELYGYTF. In DNA, the CDR3 is TGTGCCAGCAGCCTTCAGGGGGTAGAATTGTACGGCTACACCTTC.